What follows is one T cell receptor (beta chain) and its context. The junction does not match germline at one end; this may be a read error. This CDR3 has 13 amino acids. Germline V gene sequence: CDR1 ENHRY, CDR2 SYGVKD. The data belong to a study of cytomegalovirus exposure and HLA in healthy donors. In the PCR, 60 Vbeta and 13 Jbeta primers were used. Using immunoSEQ multiplex PCR, the repertoire was profiled, and TCRdb retains in-frame clones only, with some absent. This table holds 150,000 to 200,000 clones, approximately 70% found once. The clonotype originates from a woman aged 40 to 50 in good health and CMV-seropositive. Sequenced input: PBMCs. This chain connects TRBV10-3 to TRBJ1-5; 7 bases align to TRBD1. CDR3 DNA: TGTGCCATCAGCCCCGACAGGGATCAGCCCCAGAATTTT. As protein: CAISPDRDQPQNF.